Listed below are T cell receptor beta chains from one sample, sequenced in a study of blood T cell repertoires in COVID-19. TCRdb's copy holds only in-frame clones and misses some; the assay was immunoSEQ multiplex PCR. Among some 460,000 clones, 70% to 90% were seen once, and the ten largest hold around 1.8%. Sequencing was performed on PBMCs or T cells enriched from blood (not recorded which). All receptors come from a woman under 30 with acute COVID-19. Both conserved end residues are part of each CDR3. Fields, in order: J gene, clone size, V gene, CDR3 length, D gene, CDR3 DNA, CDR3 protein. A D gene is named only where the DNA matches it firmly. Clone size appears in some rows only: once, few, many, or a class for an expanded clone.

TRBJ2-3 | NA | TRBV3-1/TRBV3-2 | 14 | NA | TGTGCCAGCAGAAAGAGAAGCCTCACAGATACGCAGTATTTT | CASRKRSLTDTQYF
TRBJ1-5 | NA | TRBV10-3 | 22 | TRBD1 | TGTGCCATCAGTGAGTCCGAGGACAGGGGTTTAGTTGTTGGTTGGGTCAATCAGCCCCAGCATTTT | CAISESEDRGLVVGWVNQPQHF
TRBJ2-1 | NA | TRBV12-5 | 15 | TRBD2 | TGTGCTAGTGGTAAAGGACTAGCGGGGAACAATGAGCAGTTCTTC | CASGKGLAGNNEQFF
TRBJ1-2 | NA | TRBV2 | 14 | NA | TGTGCCAGGGGAGGCAGGTCCCGGTCCGGTGGCTACACCTTC | CARGGRSRSGGYTF
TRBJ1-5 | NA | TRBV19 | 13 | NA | TGTGCCAGTAGTGGAGGGCTGCGTCAGCCCCAGCATTTT | CASSGGLRQPQHF
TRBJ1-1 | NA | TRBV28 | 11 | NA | TGTGCCAGCAGTTTTCGGTGGGAAGCTTTCTTT | CASSFRWEAFF
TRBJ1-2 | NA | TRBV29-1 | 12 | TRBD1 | TGCAGCGTTGGACAGGGGAACTATGGCTACACCTTC | CSVGQGNYGYTF
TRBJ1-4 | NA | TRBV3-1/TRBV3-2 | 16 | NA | TGTGCCAGCAGCCAAGATAGTGAGGCAGCTAATGAAAAACTGTTTTTT | CASSQDSEAANEKLFF
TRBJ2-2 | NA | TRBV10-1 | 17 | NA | TGCGCCAGCAGTGAAGGAGGCAGGGGCGCTCCCACCGGGGAGCTGTTTTTT | CASSEGGRGAPTGELFF
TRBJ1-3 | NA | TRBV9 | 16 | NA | TGTGCCAGCAGCCCAAGCCCCGGAGGGACTGGAAACACCATATATTTT | CASSPSPGGTGNTIYF
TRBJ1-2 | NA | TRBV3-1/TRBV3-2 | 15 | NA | TGTGCCAGCAGCCCCGACAGTACCTCGGGCTATGGCTACACCTTC | CASSPDSTSGYGYTF
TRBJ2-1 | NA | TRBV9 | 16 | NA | TGTGCCAGCAGCTCGACCTACAGACAGTTAGTCAATGAGCAGTTCTTC | CASSSTYRQLVNEQFF
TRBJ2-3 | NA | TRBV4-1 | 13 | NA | TGCGCCAGCAGCCAACCTATCACAGATACGCAGTATTTT | CASSQPITDTQYF
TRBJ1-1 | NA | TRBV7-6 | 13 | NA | TGTGCCAGCAGCTTCTCGGTGAACACTGAAGCTTTCTTT | CASSFSVNTEAFF
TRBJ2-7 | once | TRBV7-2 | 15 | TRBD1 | TGTGCCAGCAGCTTAGTAGGGACAGGGTCCCCCGAGCAGTACTTC | CASSLVGTGSPEQYF
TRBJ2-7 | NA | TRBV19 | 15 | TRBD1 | TGTGCCAGTAGTTTCCAACAGGGGACCTCCTACGAGCAGTACTTC | CASSFQQGTSYEQYF
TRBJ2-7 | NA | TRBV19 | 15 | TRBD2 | TGTGCCAGTAGTAATCTAGCGGGAGCCATCTCCGAGCAGTACTTC | CASSNLAGAISEQYF
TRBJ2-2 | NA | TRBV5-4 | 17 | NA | TGTGCCAGCACCAATGGCTGGGGGGGGCAAAACACCGGGGAGCTGTTTTTT | CASTNGWGGQNTGELFF
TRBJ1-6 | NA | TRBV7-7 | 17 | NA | TGTGCTAGCAGCGCGGGACGGTCGAGGCCCTATAATTCACCCCTCCACTTT | CASSAGRSRPYNSPLHF
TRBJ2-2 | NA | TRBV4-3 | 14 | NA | TGCGCCAGCAGCCAAGGACATAGGATCGGGGAGCTGTTTTTT | CASSQGHRIGELFF
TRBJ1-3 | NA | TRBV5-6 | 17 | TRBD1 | TGTGCCAGCAGCCTAGGGGGGCTCAGGGGGATTGGAAACACCATATATTTT | CASSLGGLRGIGNTIYF
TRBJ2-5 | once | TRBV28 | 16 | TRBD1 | TGTGCCAGCAGCCCTAGACAGGGGAAATACCAAGAGACCCAGTACTTC | CASSPRQGKYQETQYF
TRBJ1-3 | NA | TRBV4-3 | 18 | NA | TGCGCCAGCAGCCAAGATCTCATACGGCTAGGCTCTGGAAACACCATATATTTT | CASSQDLIRLGSGNTIYF
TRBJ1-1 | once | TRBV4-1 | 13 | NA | TGCGCCAGCAGCCACGGCAGGGCCACTGAAGCTTTCTTT | CASSHGRATEAFF
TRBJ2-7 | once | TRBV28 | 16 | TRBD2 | TGTGCCAGCAGCACCCTGAAAGCGGGAGGGCCCTACGAGCAGTACTTC | CASSTLKAGGPYEQYF
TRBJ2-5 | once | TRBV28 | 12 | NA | TGTGCCAGCAGTTGGTTAGAAGAGACCCAGTACTTC | CASSWLEETQYF
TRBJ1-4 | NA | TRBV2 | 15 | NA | TGTGCCAGCAGTATGAGGACAGCCGGGGATGAAAAACTGTTTTTT | CASSMRTAGDEKLFF
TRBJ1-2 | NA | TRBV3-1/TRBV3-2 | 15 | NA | TGTGCCAGCAGCCGATATACAGGGCATGACTATGGCTACACCTTC | CASSRYTGHDYGYTF
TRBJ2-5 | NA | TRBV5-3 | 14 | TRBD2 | TGTGCCAGTCTAGCGGGAGTGTCCCAAGAGACCCAGTACTTC | CASLAGVSQETQYF
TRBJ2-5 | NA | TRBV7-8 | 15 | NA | TGTGCCAGCAGCTTAGCAAGGGCAGGGCAAGAGACCCAGTACTTC | CASSLARAGQETQYF
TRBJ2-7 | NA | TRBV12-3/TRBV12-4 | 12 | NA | TGTGCCAGCAGTTTGGGGACACGCGAGCAGTACTTC | CASSLGTREQYF
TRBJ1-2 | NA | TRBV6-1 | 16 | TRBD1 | TGTGCCAGCAGTGAACTAGGGACAGGGGGCGGCTATGGCTACACCTTC | CASSELGTGGGYGYTF
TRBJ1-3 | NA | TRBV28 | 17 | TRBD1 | TGTGCCAGCAGTTTGCCATCCGGGACAGCTACCGGAAACACCATATATTTT | CASSLPSGTATGNTIYF
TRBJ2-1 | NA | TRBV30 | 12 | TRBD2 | TGTGGTTCTAGCGGGAGGGGGAATGAGCAGTTCTTC | CGSSGRGNEQFF
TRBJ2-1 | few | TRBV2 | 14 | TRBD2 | TGTGCCAGCAGGGCGGGGGGCTCCTACAATGAGCAGTTCTTC | CASRAGGSYNEQFF
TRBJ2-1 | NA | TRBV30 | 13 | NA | TGTGCCTGGAGTGTACCCGCGTTCAATGAGCAGTTCTTC | CAWSVPAFNEQFF
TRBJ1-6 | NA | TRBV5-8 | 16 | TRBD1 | TGTGCCAGCAGCTTGGGAGGGACAGGGTTATCTTCACCCCTCCACTTT | CASSLGGTGLSSPLHF
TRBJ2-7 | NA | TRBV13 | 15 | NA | TGTGCCAGCAGCTTCTCTATAGGAGGGGCCTACGAGCAGTACTTC | CASSFSIGGAYEQYF
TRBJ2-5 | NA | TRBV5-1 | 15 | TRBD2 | TGCGCCAGCAGCCTCGGACTAGCGGGCCAAGAGACCCAGTACTTC | CASSLGLAGQETQYF
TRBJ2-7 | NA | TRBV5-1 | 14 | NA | TGCGCCAGCAGCCTAAGCGGAACTGACTACGAGCAGTACTTC | CASSLSGTDYEQYF
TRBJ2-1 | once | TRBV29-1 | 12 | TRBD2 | TGCAGCGGGATGGGACTAGCGGGCCCACAGTTCTTC | CSGMGLAGPQFF
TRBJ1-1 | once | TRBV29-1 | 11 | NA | TGCAGCGTTGCCCAGTACACTGAAGCTTTCTTT | CSVAQYTEAFF
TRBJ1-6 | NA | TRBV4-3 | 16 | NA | TGCGCCAGCAGCCAAGAAGCGTCAGTCTATAATTCACCCCTCCACTTT | CASSQEASVYNSPLHF
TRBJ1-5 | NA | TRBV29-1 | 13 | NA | TGCAGCGTTGTGTTGGGAGACAATCAGCCCCAGCATTTT | CSVVLGDNQPQHF